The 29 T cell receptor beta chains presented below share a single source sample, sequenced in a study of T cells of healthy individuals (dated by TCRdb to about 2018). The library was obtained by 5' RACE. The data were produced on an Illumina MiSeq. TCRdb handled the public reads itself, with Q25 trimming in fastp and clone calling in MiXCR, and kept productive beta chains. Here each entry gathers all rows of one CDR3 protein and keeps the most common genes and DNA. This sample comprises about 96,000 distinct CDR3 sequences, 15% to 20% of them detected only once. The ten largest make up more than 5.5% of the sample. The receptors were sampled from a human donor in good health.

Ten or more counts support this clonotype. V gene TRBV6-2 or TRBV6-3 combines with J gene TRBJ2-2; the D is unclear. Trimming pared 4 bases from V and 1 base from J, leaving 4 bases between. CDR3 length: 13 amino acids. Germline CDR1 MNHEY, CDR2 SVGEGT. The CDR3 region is CASSLWNTGELFF. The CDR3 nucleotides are TGTGCCAGCAGTTTGTGGAACACCGGGGAGCTGTTTTTT.

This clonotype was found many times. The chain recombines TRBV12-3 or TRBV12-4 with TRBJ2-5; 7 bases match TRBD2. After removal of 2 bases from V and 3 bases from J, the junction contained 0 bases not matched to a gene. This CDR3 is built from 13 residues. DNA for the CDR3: TGTGCCAGCAGTTTACTAGCGGAAGAGACCCAGTACTTC. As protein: CASSLLAEETQYF.

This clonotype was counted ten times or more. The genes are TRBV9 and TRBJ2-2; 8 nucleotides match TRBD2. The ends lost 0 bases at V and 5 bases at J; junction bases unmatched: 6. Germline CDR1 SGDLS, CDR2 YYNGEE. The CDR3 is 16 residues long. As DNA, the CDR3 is TGTGCCAGCAGCGTAGCGGGGACTAGTGGAACCGGGGAGCTGTTTTTT. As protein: CASSVAGTSGTGELFF.

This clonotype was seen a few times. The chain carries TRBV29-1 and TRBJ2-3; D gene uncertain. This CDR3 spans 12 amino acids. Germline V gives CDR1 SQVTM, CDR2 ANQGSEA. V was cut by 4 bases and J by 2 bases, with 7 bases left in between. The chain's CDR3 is CSVVTHTDTQYF. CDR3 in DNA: TGCAGCGTTGTTACTCACACAGATACGCAGTATTTT.

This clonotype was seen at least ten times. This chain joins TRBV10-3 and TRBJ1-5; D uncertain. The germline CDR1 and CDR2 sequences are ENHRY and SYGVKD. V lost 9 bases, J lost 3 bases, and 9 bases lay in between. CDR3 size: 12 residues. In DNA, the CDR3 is TGTGCCATTGGGGTTGACAATCAGCCCCAGCATTTT. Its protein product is CAIGVDNQPQHF.

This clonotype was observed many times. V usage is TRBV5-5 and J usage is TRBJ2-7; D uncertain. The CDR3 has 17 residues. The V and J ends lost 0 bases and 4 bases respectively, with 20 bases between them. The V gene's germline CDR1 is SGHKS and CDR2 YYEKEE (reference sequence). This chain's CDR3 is CASSLVSFTPSIYEQYF. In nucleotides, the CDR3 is TGTGCCAGCAGCTTGGTCAGTTTCACCCCTTCCATATACGAGCAGTACTTC.

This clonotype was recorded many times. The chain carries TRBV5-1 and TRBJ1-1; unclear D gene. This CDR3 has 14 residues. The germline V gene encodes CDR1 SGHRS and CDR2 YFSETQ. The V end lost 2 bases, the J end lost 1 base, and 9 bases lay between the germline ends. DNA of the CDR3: TGCGCCAGCAGCTTCCTGGACGGGAACACTGAAGCTTTCTTT. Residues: CASSFLDGNTEAFF.

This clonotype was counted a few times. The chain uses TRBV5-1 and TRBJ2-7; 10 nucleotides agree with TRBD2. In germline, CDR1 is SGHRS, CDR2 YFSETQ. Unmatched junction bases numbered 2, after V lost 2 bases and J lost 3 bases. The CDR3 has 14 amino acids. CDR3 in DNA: TGCGCCAGCAGCTTTCTAGCGGGAGTCTACGAGCAGTACTTC. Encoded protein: CASSFLAGVYEQYF.

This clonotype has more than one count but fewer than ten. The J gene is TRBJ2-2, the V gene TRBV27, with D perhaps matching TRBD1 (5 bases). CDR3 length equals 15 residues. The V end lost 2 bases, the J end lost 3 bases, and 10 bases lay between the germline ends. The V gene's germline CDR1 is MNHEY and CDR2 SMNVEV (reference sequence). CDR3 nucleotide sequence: TGTGCCAGCAGTTTAGGGGCCTCTTACACCGGGGAGCTGTTTTTT. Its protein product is CASSLGASYTGELFF.

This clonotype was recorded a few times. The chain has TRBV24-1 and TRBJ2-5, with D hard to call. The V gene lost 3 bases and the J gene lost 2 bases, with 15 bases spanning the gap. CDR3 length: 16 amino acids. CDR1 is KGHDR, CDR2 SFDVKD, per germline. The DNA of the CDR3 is TGTGCCACCAGTGATCCAGGAACAACCCATCAAGAGACCCAGTACTTC. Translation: CATSDPGTTHQETQYF.

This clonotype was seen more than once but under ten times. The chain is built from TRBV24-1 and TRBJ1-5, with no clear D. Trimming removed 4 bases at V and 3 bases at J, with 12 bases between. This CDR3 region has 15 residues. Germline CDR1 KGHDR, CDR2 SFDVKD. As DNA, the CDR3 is TGTGCCACCAGTGACACTCGGACTGTCAATCAGCCCCAGCATTTT. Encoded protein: CATSDTRTVNQPQHF.

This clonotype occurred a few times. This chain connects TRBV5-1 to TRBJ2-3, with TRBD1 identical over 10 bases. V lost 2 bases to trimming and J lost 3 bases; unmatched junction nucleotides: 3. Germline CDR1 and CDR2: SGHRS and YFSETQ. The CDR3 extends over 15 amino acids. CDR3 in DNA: TGCGCCAGCAGCTTCGGGACAGGGGCGACAGATACGCAGTATTTT. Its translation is CASSFGTGATDTQYF.

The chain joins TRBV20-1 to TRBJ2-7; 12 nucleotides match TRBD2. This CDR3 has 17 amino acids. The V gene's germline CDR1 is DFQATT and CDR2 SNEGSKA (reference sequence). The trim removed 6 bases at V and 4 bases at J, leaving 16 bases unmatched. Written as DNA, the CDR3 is TGCAGTGCCAAGATAGGGACCCGACTAGCGGGAGCGTACGAGCAGTACTTC. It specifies CSAKIGTRLAGAYEQYF.

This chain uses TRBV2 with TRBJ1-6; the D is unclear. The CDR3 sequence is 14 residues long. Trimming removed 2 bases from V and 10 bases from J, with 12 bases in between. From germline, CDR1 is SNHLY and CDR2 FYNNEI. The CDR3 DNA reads TGTGCCAGCAGTGAACACCCGAGAGGATCACCCCTCCACTTT. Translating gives CASSEHPRGSPLHF.

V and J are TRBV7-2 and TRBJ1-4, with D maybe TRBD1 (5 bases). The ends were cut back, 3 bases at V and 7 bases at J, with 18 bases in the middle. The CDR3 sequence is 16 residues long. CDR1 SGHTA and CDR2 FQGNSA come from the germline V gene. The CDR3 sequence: CASSFGDVLLSEKLFF. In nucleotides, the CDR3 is TGTGCCAGCAGCTTCGGGGACGTCTTATTGAGTGAAAAACTGTTTTTT.

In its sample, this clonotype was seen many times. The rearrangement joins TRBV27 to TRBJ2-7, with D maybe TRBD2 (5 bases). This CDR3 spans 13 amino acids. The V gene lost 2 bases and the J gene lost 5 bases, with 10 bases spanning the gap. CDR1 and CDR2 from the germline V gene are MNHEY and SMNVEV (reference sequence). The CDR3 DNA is TGTGCCAGCAGTTTAACGGGGTCCAACGAGCAGTACTTC. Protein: CASSLTGSNEQYF.

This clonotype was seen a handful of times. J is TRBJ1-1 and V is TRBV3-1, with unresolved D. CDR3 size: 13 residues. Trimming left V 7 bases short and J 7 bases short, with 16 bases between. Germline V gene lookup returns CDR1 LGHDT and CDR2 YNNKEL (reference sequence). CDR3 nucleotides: TGTGCCAGCACACAAACGAGGTTAGGTGAAGCTTTCTTT. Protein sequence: CASTQTRLGEAFF.

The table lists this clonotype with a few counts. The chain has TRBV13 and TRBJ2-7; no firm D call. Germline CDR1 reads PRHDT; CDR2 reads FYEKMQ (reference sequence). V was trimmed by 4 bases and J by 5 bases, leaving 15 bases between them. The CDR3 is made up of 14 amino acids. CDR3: CASSYGSESDEQYF. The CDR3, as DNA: TGTGCCAGCAGCTACGGGTCTGAGAGCGACGAGCAGTACTTC. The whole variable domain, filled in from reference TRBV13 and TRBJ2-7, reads AAGVIQSPRHLIKEKRETATLKCYPIPRHDTVYWYQQGPGQDPQFLISFYEKMQSDKGSIPDRFSAQQFSDYHSELNMSSLELGDSALYFCASSYGSESDEQYFGPGTRLTVT.

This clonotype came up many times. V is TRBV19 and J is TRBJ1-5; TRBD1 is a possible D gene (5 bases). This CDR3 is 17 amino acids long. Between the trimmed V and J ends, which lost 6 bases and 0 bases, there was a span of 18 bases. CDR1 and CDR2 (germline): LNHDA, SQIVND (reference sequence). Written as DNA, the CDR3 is TGTGCCAGTAGCGAAGGGACGGGTTCATATAGCAATCAGCCCCAGCATTTT. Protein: CASSEGTGSYSNQPQHF.

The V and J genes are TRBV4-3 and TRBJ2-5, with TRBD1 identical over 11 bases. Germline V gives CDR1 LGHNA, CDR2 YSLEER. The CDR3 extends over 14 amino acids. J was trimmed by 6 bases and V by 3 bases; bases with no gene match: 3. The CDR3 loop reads CASSQDRGRKTQYF. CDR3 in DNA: TGCGCCAGCAGCCAGGACAGGGGGCGCAAGACCCAGTACTTC.

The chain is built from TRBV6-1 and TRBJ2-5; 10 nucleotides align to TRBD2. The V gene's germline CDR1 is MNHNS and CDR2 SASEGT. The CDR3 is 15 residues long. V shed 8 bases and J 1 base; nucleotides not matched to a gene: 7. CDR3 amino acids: CASQRAGGPQETQYF. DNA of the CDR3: TGTGCCAGCCAACGAGCGGGGGGGCCCCAAGAGACCCAGTACTTC.

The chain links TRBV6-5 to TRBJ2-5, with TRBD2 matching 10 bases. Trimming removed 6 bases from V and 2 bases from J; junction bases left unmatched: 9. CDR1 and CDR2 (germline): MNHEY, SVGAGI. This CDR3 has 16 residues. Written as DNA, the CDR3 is TGTGCCAGCAGCTTTAGACTAGCGGGTGTTCAAGAGACCCAGTACTTC. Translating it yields CASSFRLAGVQETQYF.

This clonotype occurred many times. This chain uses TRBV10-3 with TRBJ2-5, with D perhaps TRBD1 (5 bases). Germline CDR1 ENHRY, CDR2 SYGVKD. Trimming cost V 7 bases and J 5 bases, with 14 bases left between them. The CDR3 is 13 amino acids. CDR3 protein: CAIKDRAGETQYF. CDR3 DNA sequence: TGTGCCATCAAGGACCGGGCAGGGGAGACCCAGTACTTC.

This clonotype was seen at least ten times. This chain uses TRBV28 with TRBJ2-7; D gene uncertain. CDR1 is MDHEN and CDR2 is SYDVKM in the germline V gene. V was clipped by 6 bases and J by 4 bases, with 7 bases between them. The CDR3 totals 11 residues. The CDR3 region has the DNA TGTGCCAGCAGCAGGAGATACGAGCAGTACTTC. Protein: CASSRRYEQYF.

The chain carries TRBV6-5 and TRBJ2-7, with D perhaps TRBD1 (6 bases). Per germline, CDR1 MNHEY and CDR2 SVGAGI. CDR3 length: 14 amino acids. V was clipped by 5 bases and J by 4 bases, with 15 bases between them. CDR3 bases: TGTGCCAGCAGTCTTGAGGGGACACTTTACGAGCAGTACTTC. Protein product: CASSLEGTLYEQYF.

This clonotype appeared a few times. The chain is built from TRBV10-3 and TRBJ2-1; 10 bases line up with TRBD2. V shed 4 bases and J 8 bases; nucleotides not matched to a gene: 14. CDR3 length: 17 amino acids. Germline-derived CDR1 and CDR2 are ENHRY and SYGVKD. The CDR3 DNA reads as TGTGCCATCAGTGGCCTAAGGGCTAGCGGGAGAATGGATGAGCAGTTCTTC. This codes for CAISGLRASGRMDEQFF.

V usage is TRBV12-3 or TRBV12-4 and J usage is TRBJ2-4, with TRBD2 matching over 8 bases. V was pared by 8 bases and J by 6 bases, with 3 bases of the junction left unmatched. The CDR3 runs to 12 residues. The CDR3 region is CASLSGGNIQYF. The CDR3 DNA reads TGTGCCAGCTTGAGCGGGGGAAACATTCAGTACTTC.

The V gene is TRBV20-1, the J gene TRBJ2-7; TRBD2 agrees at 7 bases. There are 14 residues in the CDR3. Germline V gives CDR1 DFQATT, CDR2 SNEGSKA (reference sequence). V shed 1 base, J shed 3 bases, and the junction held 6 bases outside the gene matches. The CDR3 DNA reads TGCAGTGCTAGAGGTGGGGGGGGATACTACGAGCAGTACTTC. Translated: CSARGGGGYYEQYF.

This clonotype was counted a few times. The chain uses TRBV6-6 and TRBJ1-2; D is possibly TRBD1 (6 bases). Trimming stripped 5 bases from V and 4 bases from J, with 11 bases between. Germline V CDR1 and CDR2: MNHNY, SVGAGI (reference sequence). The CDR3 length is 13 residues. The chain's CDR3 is CASSPDRLYGYTF. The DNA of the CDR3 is TGTGCCAGCAGTCCTGACAGGCTCTATGGCTACACCTTC.